The 5 T cell receptor beta chains below all came from one sample that was sequenced in a study of T cell responses to AZD1222 COVID-19 vaccine. Sequencing was performed with immunoSEQ multiplex PCR; in TCRdb, only in-frame clones are kept and a portion is missing. Among about 56,000 clones listed, approximately 85% were seen once. Sequenced material: peripheral blood, taken on day 0 of AZD1222 vaccination. The source of these receptors is an adult in good health.

V and J are TRBV6-4 and TRBJ2-3; tentatively, D is TRBD2 (6 bases). Per germline, CDR1 MRHNA and CDR2 SNTAGT. V was cut by 4 bases and J by 0 bases, with 11 bases left in between. The CDR3 runs to 15 residues. This chain's CDR3 is CASSVLADSTDTQYF. CDR3 in DNA: TGTGCCAGCAGTGTCTTAGCGGATAGCACAGATACGCAGTATTTT.

The V and J genes are TRBV11-3 and TRBJ2-2; D not certain. The CDR3 sequence is 13 residues long. Trimming pared 7 bases from V and 0 bases from J, leaving 6 bases between. The germline V gene encodes CDR1 SGHNT and CDR2 YENEEA. CDR3 nucleotides: TGTGCCAGCAACACAGCGAACACCGGGGAGCTGTTTTTT. Its protein product is CASNTANTGELFF.

V is TRBV27 and J is TRBJ1-2; D perhaps matches TRBD1 (6 bases). CDR1 is MNHEY and CDR2 is SMNVEV in the germline V gene (reference sequence). CDR3 size: 14 residues. V dropped 5 bases and J dropped 5 bases, with 15 bases sitting between them. The CDR3, as DNA: TGTGCCAGCAGTCAACTACAGGGATTGTATGGCTACACCTTC. Translated, it gives CASSQLQGLYGYTF.

The chain links TRBV2 to TRBJ2-7, with TRBD1 matching over 11 bases. CDR3 length equals 15 residues. The junction had 3 bases not matched to a gene; V was cut back by 3 bases and J by 2 bases. From germline, CDR1 is SNHLY and CDR2 FYNNEI. The CDR3 coding sequence is TGTGCCAGCAGTGATTGGGACAGGGGGACCTACGAGCAGTACTTC. This codes for CASSDWDRGTYEQYF.

J is TRBJ2-2 and V is TRBV6-5; a weak D match, TRBD2 (6 bases). The CDR3 contains 13 residues. V was shortened by 5 bases and J by 7 bases, with 11 bases between the two germline ends. CDR1 and CDR2 from the germline V gene are MNHEY and SVGAGI. The CDR3 region has the DNA TGTGCCAGCAGTAATCTGCGGGACGGGGAGCTGTTTTTT. Amino acid sequence: CASSNLRDGELFF.